This TCR beta chain was sequenced for a study of T cells after yellow fever vaccination. Overall study context: It was SMART-Seq v4 Ultra Low Input that prepared the fractions with low cell numbers. Broader study findings: Most clones from primary vaccination resurfaced after the booster (96% CD4, approximately 87% CD8).

Trimming stripped 4 bases from V and 9 bases from J, with 13 bases between. The CDR3 consists of 13 residues. Germline V gene lookup returns CDR1 MNHEY and CDR2 SVGAGI. Researchers made TCR cDNA using 5'RACE template switching, and this step added a universal primer site and UMIs. TCRdb redid the calling of the 5' RACE reads with MiXCR, one entry per CDR3 protein. The top ten hold 17% of the sample, which has some 600,000 distinct CDR3 sequences, roughly 17% seen once. This clonotype was observed a few times. The antigen is not known. The sequences come from PBMCs, collected 5 days after the first yellow fever vaccination. The sequence came from a man between 18 and 29 years old who received the YFV17D yellow fever vaccine. This chain links TRBV6-5 with TRBJ2-1; tentatively, D is TRBD2 (7 bases). CDR3 loop: CASSSGGPSEQFF. The DNA for the CDR3 is TGTGCCAGCAGTTCCGGGGGGCCCAGTGAGCAGTTCTTC.